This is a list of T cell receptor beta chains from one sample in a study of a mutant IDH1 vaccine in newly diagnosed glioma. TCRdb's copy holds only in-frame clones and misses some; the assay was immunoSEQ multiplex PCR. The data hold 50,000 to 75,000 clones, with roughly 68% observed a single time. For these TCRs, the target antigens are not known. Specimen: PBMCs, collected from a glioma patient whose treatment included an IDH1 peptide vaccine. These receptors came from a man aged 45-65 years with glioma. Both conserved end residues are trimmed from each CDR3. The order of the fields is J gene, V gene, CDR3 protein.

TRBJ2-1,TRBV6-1,ASSEFRGRDEQF
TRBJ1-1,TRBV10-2,ASSESSWGNTEAF
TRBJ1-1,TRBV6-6,ASRQGMSGTEAF
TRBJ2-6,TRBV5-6,ASSLGSSFGANVLT
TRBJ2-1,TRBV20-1,SARRGNEQF
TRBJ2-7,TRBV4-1,ASSQEEGTGIDEQY
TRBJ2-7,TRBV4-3,ASSQTGQREQY
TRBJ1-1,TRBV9,ASSTLGQVNTEAF
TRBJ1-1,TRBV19,ASSSSTGMATEAF
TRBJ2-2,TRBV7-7,ASSSRPGGGELF
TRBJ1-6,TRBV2,ASSNDPGASSYNSPLH
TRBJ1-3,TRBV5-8,ASSLGLSPRSGNTIY
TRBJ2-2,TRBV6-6,ASNGGGPDTGELF
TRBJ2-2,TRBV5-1,ASSPSSTGELF
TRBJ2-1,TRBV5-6,ASSLSGQGNEQF
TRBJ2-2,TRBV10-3,AITLGGLGTGELF
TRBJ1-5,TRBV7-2,ASSPSVGDQPQH
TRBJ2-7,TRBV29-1,SVESAAYEQY
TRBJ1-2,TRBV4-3,ASSQVLSDYGYT
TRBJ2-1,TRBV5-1,ASRSGGSSYNEQF
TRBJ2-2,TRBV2,ASSPTGVYTGELF
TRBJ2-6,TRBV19,ASSAMGGANVLT
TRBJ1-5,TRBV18,ASSPLRNQPQH
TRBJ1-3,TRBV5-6,ASSGGQGRFGNTIY
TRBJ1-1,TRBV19,ASSFGDGNTEAF
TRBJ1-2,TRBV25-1,ASSVSGNYGYT
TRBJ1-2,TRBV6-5,ASRSGGSYGYT
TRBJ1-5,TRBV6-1,ASSLTGYSNQPQH
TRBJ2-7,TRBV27,ASSQQGNEQY
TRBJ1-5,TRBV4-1,ASSQGNPYQPQH
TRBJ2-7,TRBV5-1,ASSLTSDHEQY
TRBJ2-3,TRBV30,AWSPPRTSRADTQY
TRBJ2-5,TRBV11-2,ASSLTAGSETQY
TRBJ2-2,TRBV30,AWSARSGELF
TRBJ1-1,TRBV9,ASSPNRGGAF
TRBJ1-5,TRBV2,ASSDGQGYQPQH
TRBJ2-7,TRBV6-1,ASSEGAREQY
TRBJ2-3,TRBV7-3,ASSPSSTDTQY
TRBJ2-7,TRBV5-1,ASNPLAGGTDEQY